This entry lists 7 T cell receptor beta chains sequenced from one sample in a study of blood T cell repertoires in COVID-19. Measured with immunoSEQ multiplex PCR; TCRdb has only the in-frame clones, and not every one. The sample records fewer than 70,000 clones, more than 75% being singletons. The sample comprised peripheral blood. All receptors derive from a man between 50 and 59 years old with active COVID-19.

The CDR3 DNA follows: TGTGCCAGCAGCCCCGGGAATCCTAACTATGGCTACACCTTC. As protein: CASSPGNPNYGYTF. The chain has TRBV7-3 and TRBJ1-2, with D uncertain. With 5 bases removed from V and 0 bases from J, the gap between germline ends came to 10 bases. CDR3 length equals 14 residues. Germline assignment: CDR1 SGHTA and CDR2 FQGTGA.

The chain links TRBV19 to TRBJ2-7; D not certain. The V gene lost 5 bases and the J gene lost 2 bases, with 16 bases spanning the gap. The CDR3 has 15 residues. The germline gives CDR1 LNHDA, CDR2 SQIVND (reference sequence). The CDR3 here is CASSWAGQGTYEQYF. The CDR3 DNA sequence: TGTGCCAGTAGTTGGGCCGGTCAAGGAACCTACGAGCAGTACTTC.

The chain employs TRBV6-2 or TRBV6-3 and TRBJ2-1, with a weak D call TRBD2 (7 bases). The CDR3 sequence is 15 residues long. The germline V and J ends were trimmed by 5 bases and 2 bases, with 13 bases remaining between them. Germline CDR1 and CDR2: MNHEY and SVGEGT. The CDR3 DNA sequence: TGTGCCAGCAGTCAACGGGGGGCCGCCTACAATGAGCAGTTCTTC. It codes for CASSQRGAAYNEQFF.

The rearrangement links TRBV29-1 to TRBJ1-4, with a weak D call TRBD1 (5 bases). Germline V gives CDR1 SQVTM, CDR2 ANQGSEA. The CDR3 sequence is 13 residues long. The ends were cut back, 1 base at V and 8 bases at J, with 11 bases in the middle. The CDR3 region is CSVEVTAGEKLFF. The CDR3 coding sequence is TGCAGCGTTGAAGTGACAGCGGGGGAAAAACTGTTTTTT.

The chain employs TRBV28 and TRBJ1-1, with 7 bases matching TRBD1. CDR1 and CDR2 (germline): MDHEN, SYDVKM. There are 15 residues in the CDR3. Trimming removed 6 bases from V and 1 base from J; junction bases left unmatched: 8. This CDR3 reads CASRTQGPKNTEAFF. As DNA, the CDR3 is TGTGCCAGCAGAACACAGGGGCCCAAGAACACTGAAGCTTTCTTT.

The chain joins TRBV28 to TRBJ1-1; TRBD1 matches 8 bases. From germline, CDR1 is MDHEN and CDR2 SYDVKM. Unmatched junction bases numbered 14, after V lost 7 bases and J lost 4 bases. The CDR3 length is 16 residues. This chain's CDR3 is CASIGQGAGERTEAFF. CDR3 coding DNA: TGTGCCAGCATAGGGCAGGGGGCCGGAGAACGCACTGAAGCTTTCTTT.

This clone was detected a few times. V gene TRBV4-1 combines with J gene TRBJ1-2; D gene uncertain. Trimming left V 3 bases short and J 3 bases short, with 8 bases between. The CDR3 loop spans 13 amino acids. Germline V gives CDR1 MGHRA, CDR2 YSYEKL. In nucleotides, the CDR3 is TGCGCCAGCAGCCATTCTCCGGACTATGGCTACACCTTC. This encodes CASSHSPDYGYTF.